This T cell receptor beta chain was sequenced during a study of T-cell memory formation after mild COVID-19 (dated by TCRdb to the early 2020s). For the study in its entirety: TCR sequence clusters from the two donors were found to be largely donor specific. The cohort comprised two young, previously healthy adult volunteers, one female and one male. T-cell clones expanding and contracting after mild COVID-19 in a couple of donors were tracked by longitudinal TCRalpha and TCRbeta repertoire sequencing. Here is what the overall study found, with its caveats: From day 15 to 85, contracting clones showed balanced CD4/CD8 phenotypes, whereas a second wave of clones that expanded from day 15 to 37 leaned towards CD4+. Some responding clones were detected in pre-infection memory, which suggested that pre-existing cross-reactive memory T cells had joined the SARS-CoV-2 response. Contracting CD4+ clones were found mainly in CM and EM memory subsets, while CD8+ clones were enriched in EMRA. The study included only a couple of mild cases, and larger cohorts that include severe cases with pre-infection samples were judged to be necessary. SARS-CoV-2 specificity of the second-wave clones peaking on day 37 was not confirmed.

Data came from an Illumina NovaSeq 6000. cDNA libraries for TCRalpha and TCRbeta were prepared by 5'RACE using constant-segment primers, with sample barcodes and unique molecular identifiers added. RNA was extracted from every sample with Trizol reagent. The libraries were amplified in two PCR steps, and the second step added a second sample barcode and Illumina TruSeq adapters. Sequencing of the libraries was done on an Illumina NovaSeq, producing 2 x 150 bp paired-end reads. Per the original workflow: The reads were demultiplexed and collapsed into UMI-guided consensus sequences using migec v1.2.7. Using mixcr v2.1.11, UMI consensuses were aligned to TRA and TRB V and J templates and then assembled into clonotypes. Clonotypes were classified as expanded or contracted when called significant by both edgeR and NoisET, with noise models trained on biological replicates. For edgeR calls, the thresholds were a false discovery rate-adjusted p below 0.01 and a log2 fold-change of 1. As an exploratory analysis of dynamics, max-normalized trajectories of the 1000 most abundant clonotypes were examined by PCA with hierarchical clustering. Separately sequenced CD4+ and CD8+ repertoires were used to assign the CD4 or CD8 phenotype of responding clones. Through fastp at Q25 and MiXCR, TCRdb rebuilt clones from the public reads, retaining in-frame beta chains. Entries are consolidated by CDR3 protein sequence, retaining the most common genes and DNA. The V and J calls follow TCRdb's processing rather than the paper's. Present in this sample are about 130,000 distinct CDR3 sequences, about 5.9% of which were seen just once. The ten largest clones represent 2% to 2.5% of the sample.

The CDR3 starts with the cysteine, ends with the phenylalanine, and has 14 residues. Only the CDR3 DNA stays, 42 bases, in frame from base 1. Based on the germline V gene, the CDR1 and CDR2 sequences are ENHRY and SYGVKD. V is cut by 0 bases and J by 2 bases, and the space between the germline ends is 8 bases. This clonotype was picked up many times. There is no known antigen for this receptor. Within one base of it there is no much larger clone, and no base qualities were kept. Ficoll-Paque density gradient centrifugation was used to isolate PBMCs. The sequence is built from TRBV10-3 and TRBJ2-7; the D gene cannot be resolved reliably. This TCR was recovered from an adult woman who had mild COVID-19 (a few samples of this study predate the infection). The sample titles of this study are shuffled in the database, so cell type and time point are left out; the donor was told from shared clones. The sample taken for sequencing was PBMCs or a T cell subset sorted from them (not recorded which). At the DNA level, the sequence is TGTGCCATCAGTGAGTCGAGGAAAGCCTACGAGCAGTACTTC. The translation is CAISESRKAYEQYF.